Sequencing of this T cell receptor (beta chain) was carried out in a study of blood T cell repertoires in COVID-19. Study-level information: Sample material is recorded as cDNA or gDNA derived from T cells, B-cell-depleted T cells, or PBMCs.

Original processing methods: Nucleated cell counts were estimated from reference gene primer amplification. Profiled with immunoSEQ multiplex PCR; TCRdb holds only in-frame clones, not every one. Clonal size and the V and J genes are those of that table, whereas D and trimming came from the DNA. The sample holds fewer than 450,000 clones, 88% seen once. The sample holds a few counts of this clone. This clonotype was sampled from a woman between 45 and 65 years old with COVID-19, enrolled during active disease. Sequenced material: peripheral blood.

The CDR3 loop reads CASSLLGLAGAQGYNEQFF. The CDR3 DNA follows: TGTGCCAGCAGTTTACTAGGGCTAGCGGGGGCCCAGGGGTACAATGAGCAGTTCTTC. V gene TRBV28 combines with J gene TRBJ2-1, with 10 nucleotides matching TRBD2. Germline CDR1 is MDHEN and CDR2 is SYDVKM. This CDR3 comprises 19 residues. Losses at the gene ends were 2 bases for V and 4 bases for J; bases not matched to a gene: 14. Complete variable domain (other parts from reference TRBV28 and TRBJ2-1): DVKVTQSSRYLVKRTGEKVFLECVQDMDHENMFWYRQDPGLGLRLIYFSYDVKMKEKGDIPEGYSVSREKKERFSLILESASTNQTSMYLCASSLLGLAGAQGYNEQFFGPGTRLTVL.